The T cell receptor beta chain under discussion was sequenced for a study of blood T cells in healthy people across ages. V lost 5 bases to trimming and J lost 7 bases, with 12 bases between them. The CDR3 loop spans 13 amino acids. The V gene's germline CDR1 is SGHTA and CDR2 FQGNSA. It was with a sample-barcoded 5' primer and a J-beta primer mix that a second PCR of about 7 to 12 cycles was run. One entry per CDR3 protein results from TCRdb running MiXCR on the 5' RACE reads. The sample includes approximately 780,000 distinct CDR3 sequences, roughly 26% of them seen just once. This clonotype was found a few times. Per sample, extraction of total RNA gave at least 5.5 micrograms in every case. The same specimen was also included in a second study, on T cells of mothers and their children. That work states: It was found that thymic selection shapes TCR recombination output similarly in related and unrelated pairs. It was related mother-child pairs that showed slightly higher overlap than unrelated pairs, without reaching significance.

This TCR derives from a boy between 5 and 17 years old in good health. The material sequenced was blood. The chain has TRBV7-2 and TRBJ2-1; D not certain. The CDR3 here is CASSVRGGNEQFF. The CDR3 nucleotides read TGTGCCAGCAGCGTCAGAGGTGGGAATGAGCAGTTCTTC.